The 26 T cell receptor beta chains below were found in one sample sequenced in a study of shared clonotypes between healthy human individuals. Data came from immunoSEQ multiplex PCR; TCRdb stores just in-frame clones and leaves some out. The repertoire includes 2 million to 3 million clones, 93% of them detected once, and more than 0.35% sits in the top ten. The specimen sequenced was naive CD4+ T cells from PBMCs. The subset here: CD45RA+ positively selected. The receptors originated from a man younger than 35 in good health. Some clones in this sample may be carry-over from other donors' samples.

V gene TRBV27 combines with J gene TRBJ2-7; 8 nucleotides match TRBD2. The CDR3 has 19 residues. V lost 6 bases to trimming and J lost 4 bases; unmatched junction nucleotides: 23. CDR1 is MNHEY and CDR2 is SMNVEV in the germline V gene (reference sequence). The CDR3 DNA is TGTGCCAGCAGACGTTTCCCGGGGCTAGCGGGTACAGCGGGTTACGAGCAGTACTTC. Protein sequence: CASRRFPGLAGTAGYEQYF.

Only one count was recorded for this clone. The J gene is TRBJ1-2, the V gene TRBV7-8; maybe TRBD1 (5 bases). Trimming removed 5 bases from V and 6 bases from J, with 28 bases in between. The CDR3 runs 18 residues. The germline gives CDR1 SGHVS, CDR2 FQNEAQ. The CDR3 region is CASSHSFRGNFGVDGYTF. CDR3 DNA sequence: TGTGCCAGCAGCCACAGTTTTAGGGGAAATTTCGGGGTAGATGGCTACACCTTC.

The chain couples TRBV7-9 to TRBJ1-1; D remains unclear. V lost 1 base, J lost 10 bases, and 7 bases lay in between. CDR3 length: 11 amino acids. Germline V CDR1 and CDR2: SEHNR, FQNEAQ (reference sequence). The CDR3 region is CASSLGYAAFF. CDR3 nucleotide sequence: TGTGCCAGCAGCTTAGGATACGCAGCTTTCTTT.

This clone was counted once. The chain is built from TRBV28 and TRBJ1-4, with D possibly being TRBD1 (6 bases). Trimming pared 6 bases from V and 0 bases from J, leaving 11 bases between. The CDR3 length is 15 residues. Germline loops: CDR1 MDHEN, CDR2 SYDVKM. CDR3 protein: CASRSPGATNEKLFF. In DNA form, the CDR3 reads TGTGCCAGCAGGTCTCCAGGGGCAACTAATGAAAAACTGTTTTTT.

Here the CDR3 reads CAWSAETGYEQYF. The CDR3, as DNA: TGTGCCTGGAGTGCCGAGACAGGTTACGAGCAGTACTTC. V usage is TRBV30 and J usage is TRBJ2-7; maybe TRBD1 (6 bases). V shed 1 base and J shed 4 bases, with 11 bases lying between them. Per germline, CDR1 GTSNPN and CDR2 SVGIG (reference sequence). The CDR3 runs 13 residues.

V usage is TRBV5-4 and J usage is TRBJ2-3; D perhaps matches TRBD2 (6 bases). V gave up 0 bases and J gave up 5 bases, with 10 bases separating them. Per the germline V gene, CDR1 is SGHNT and CDR2 is YYREEE (reference sequence). The CDR3 has 14 residues. The CDR3 bases are TGTGCCAGCAGCTTGGAAGGCGGGGTAGATACGCAGTATTTT. Its protein product is CASSLEGGVDTQYF.

V and J are TRBV18 and TRBJ2-5; no clear D gene. Between the trimmed V and J ends, which lost 1 base and 7 bases, there was a span of 25 bases. There are 18 residues in the CDR3. Looked up from germline, CDR1 is KGHSH and CDR2 is LQKENI. The CDR3 loop reads CASSPLGVGPGNWATQYF. CDR3 DNA sequence: TGTGCCAGCTCACCACTTGGCGTTGGTCCGGGTAACTGGGCGACCCAGTACTTC.

V and J are TRBV6-5 and TRBJ2-7, with D possibly being TRBD1 or TRBD2 (5 bases each). This CDR3 spans 12 amino acids. Germline V gives CDR1 MNHEY, CDR2 SVGAGI. Trimming stripped 5 bases from V and 4 bases from J, with 9 bases between. The DNA of the CDR3 is TGTGCCAGCAGTCTCGAGGGGTACGAGCAGTACTTC. It is translated as CASSLEGYEQYF.

This chain joins TRBV5-1 and TRBJ2-2; 11 nucleotides agree with TRBD2. This CDR3 spans 16 amino acids. The germline gives CDR1 SGHRS, CDR2 YFSETQ. V shed 4 bases and J 6 bases; nucleotides not matched to a gene: 8. DNA of the CDR3: TGCGCCAGCAGCCCGATAGCGGGAGGGCCCTCCGGGGAGCTGTTTTTT. This gives the protein CASSPIAGGPSGELFF.

Concerning this clone: This specimen includes other DNA sequences encoding the same CDR3. This chain uses TRBV5-4 with TRBJ2-5; D unclear. Trimming cost V 3 bases and J 5 bases, with 8 bases left between them. The CDR3 is made up of 12 amino acids. Germline assignment: CDR1 SGHNT and CDR2 YYREEE (reference sequence). The CDR3 region is CASSSPSETQYF. DNA of the CDR3: TGTGCCAGCAGCTCTCCGAGTGAGACCCAGTACTTC.

V and J are TRBV6-4 and TRBJ1-2; maybe TRBD1 (5 bases). This CDR3 is built from 15 residues. V gave up 3 bases and J gave up 0 bases, with 11 bases separating them. The V gene's germline CDR1 is MRHNA and CDR2 SNTAGT. The CDR3 DNA reads as TGTGCCAGCAGTGAAGAGGGGACCTCTAACTATGGCTACACCTTC. This encodes CASSEEGTSNYGYTF.

This rearrangement joins TRBV5-8 to TRBJ2-3, with a weak D call TRBD1 (5 bases). CDR3 length equals 15 residues. The germline V and J ends were trimmed by 3 bases and 2 bases, with 13 bases remaining between them. CDR1 is SGHTS, CDR2 YDEGEE, per germline. This CDR3 is CASSSLGAITDTQYF. The CDR3 nucleotides read TGTGCCAGCAGCTCCCTAGGGGCGATCACAGATACGCAGTATTTT.

V and J are TRBV28 and TRBJ2-7; D perhaps matches TRBD2 (6 bases). Germline CDR1 MDHEN, CDR2 SYDVKM. This CDR3 region has 15 residues. V lost 2 bases, J lost 4 bases, and 15 bases lay in between. Here the CDR3 reads CASSLQRTISYEQYF. Here the CDR3 DNA reads TGTGCCAGCAGTTTACAGCGGACTATTTCGTACGAGCAGTACTTC.

This clone was recorded a few times. The CDR3 reads CASSLTGGNYGYTF. The CDR3 DNA reads as TGCGCCAGCAGCCTCACAGGGGGCAACTATGGCTACACCTTC. The chain recombines TRBV4-1 with TRBJ1-2, with 9 bases aligning to TRBD1. Unmatched junction bases numbered 2, after V lost 4 bases and J lost 2 bases. Germline assignment: CDR1 MGHRA and CDR2 YSYEKL. This CDR3 has 14 amino acids.

The CDR3 DNA reads as TGTGCCACCGGTTCGATGGGGGCTCAGGGTAAAGAGACCCAGTACTTC. It specifies CATGSMGAQGKETQYF. The chain links TRBV25-1 to TRBJ2-5; D perhaps matches TRBD1 (6 bases). Per the germline V gene, CDR1 is MGHDK and CDR2 is SYGVNS. The CDR3 has 16 amino acids. The V and J ends lost 10 bases and 3 bases respectively, with 24 bases between them.

The CDR3: CASSDPGGVHTQYF. DNA of the CDR3: TGTGCCAGCAGTGACCCAGGGGGAGTCCATACGCAGTATTTT. The chain combines TRBV25-1 with TRBJ2-3, with 7 positions matching TRBD1. From germline, CDR1 is MGHDK and CDR2 SYGVNS. CDR3 length: 14 residues. The V and J ends lost 3 bases and 7 bases, in that order; junction bases with no gene match: 7.

This clone was seen once. The rearrangement joins TRBV7-8 to TRBJ2-1; 10 nucleotides agree with TRBD2. The CDR3 has 17 amino acids. Trimming took 2 bases from V and 5 from J; bases not matched to a gene: 9. Germline V gives CDR1 SGHVS, CDR2 FQNEAQ. CDR3 coding DNA: TGTGCCAGCAGCTTAATTTCCAGGACTAGCGGAAACAATGAGCAGTTCTTC. This encodes CASSLISRTSGNNEQFF.

The genes are TRBV30 and TRBJ1-1; D perhaps matches TRBD1 (5 bases). Germline V gene sequence: CDR1 GTSNPN, CDR2 SVGIG (reference sequence). The CDR3 contains 19 residues. V was clipped by 6 bases and J by 1 base, with 30 bases between them. Here the CDR3 DNA reads TGTGCCTGCGCACTCGGGACTAGCGGGAGGGGCAGACCGAACACTGAAGCTTTCTTT. Protein sequence: CACALGTSGRGRPNTEAFF.

This clone was counted a few times. The chain employs TRBV27 and TRBJ1-1, with a tentative D call TRBD1 (6 bases). Trimming pared 6 bases from V and 4 bases from J, leaving 15 bases between. Germline V gives CDR1 MNHEY, CDR2 SMNVEV (reference sequence). CDR3 length: 14 residues. The CDR3 coding sequence is TGTGCCAGCAGAGCACAGGGTTTTGGCACTGAAGCTTTCTTT. Amino acids: CASRAQGFGTEAFF.

The chain employs TRBV6-9 and TRBJ2-1; TRBD1 agrees at 9 bases. The junction had 6 bases not matched to a gene; V was cut back by 2 bases and J by 4 bases. The CDR3 has 16 amino acids. In germline, CDR1 is MNHGY, CDR2 SVAAGI. CDR3 residues: CASSYRGDRAYNEQFF. The CDR3 bases are TGTGCCAGCAGTTATAGGGGGGACAGGGCGTACAATGAGCAGTTCTTC.

The rearrangement links TRBV28 to TRBJ1-5; TRBD1 matches at 9 bases. Germline V gives CDR1 MDHEN, CDR2 SYDVKM. This CDR3 is 17 amino acids long. V shed 2 bases and J 8 bases; nucleotides not matched to a gene: 13. CDR3 in amino acids: CASSLPGQGGKTKPQHF. The CDR3 region has the DNA TGTGCCAGCAGTTTACCGGGACAGGGCGGTAAGACGAAGCCCCAGCATTTT. Supplemented by reference TRBV28 and TRBJ1-5, the full variable domain reads DVKVTQSSRYLVKRTGEKVFLECVQDMDHENMFWYRQDPGLGLRLIYFSYDVKMKEKGDIPEGYSVSREKKERFSLILESASTNQTSMYLCASSLPGQGGKTKPQHFGDGTRLSIL.

The chain recombines TRBV18 with TRBJ2-5; D remains ambiguous. The V gene's germline CDR1 is KGHSH and CDR2 LQKENI. The CDR3 extends over 12 amino acids. Trimming shortened V by 6 bases and J by 3 bases, and 8 bases separated the two germline ends. CDR3 in DNA: TGTGCCAGCTCTCTCCTGAAAGAGACCCAGTACTTC. Protein: CASSLLKETQYF.

Concerning this clone: Other nucleotide sequences from this sample produce the same CDR3. The rearrangement links TRBV5-1 to TRBJ2-7; D is perhaps TRBD1 or TRBD2 (5 bases each). The CDR3 runs 14 residues. Trimming pared 4 bases from V and 0 bases from J, leaving 11 bases between. Germline assignment: CDR1 SGHRS and CDR2 YFSETQ. Here the CDR3 reads CASSPGTYSYEQYF. The DNA for the CDR3 is TGCGCCAGCAGCCCAGGGACCTACTCCTACGAGCAGTACTTC.

CDR3 in DNA: TGCGCCAGCAGCCAAGAGACCCCCCCCTCCTACAATGAGCAGTTCTTC. Its protein is CASSQETPPSYNEQFF. The rearrangement uses TRBV4-1 and TRBJ2-1, with unresolved D. CDR1 is MGHRA, CDR2 YSYEKL, per germline. This CDR3 has 16 residues. V lost 0 bases and J 0 bases, leaving 9 bases between the germline ends.

The sample holds one count of this clone. This same CDR3 is encoded by further DNA sequences in the sample. J is TRBJ2-3 and V is TRBV28; D perhaps matches TRBD2 (5 bases). Trimming left V 3 bases short and J 3 bases short, with 10 bases between. Germline V gene data show CDR1 as MDHEN and CDR2 as SYDVKM. The CDR3 totals 14 residues. The CDR3 bases are TGTGCCAGCAGTTTTAGTCGAGGGACAGATACGCAGTATTTT. Translating gives CASSFSRGTDTQYF. Variable domain in full (rest from reference TRBV28 and TRBJ2-3): DVKVTQSSRYLVKRTGEKVFLECVQDMDHENMFWYRQDPGLGLRLIYFSYDVKMKEKGDIPEGYSVSREKKERFSLILESASTNQTSMYLCASSFSRGTDTQYFGPGTRLTVL.

This clone was recorded only once. The chain employs TRBV10-3 and TRBJ2-1; D is undetermined. Germline CDR1 ENHRY, CDR2 SYGVKD. The ends were cut back, 4 bases at V and 5 bases at J, with 3 bases in the middle. The CDR3 covers 11 residues. The CDR3 DNA is TGTGCCATCAGTGTGGACAATGAGCAGTTCTTC. It is translated as CAISVDNEQFF.